This T cell receptor beta chain came from a study of blood T cells in healthy people across ages. Overall study results and limits: Total diversity from one million sequenced T cells was likely underestimated. Changes seen in expanded clonotypes were possibly confounded by donor CMV status left unknown.

To note about this clonotype: The antigen remains undetermined.

The germline V gene has CDR1 LGHDT and CDR2 YNNKEL (reference sequence). V was shortened by 5 bases and J by 0 bases, with 17 bases between the two germline ends. CDR3 length: 18 amino acids. Through a sample-barcoded 5' primer and a J-beta primer mix, a second PCR was run for roughly 7 to 12 cycles. One entry per CDR3 protein, called by TCRdb with MiXCR from the 5' RACE reads. The sample lists about 1,000,000 distinct CDR3 sequences, 45% occurring once. V gene TRBV3-1 combines with J gene TRBJ2-6; D gene unclear. The receptor comes from a woman aged 60-75 years in good health. The sample comprised blood. The CDR3 sequence: CASSGRGTHVSGANVLTF. CDR3 DNA sequence: TGTGCCAGCAGCGGTCGAGGCACGCACGTCTCTGGGGCCAACGTCCTGACTTTC.